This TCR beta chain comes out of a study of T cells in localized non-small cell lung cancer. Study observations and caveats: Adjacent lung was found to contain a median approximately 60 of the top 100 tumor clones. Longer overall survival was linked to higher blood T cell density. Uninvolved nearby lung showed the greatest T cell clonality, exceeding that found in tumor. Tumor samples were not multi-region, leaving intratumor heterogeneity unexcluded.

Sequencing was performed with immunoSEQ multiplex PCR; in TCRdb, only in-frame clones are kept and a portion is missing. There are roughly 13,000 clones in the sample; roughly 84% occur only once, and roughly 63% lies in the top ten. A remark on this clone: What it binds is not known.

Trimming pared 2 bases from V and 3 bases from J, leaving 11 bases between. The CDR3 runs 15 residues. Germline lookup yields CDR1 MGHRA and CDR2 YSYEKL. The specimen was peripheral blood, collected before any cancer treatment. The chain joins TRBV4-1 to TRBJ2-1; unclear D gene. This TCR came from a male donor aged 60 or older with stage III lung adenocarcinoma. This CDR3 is CASSQRDGYYNEQFF. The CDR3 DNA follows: TGCGCCAGCAGCCAAAGGGATGGGTACTACAATGAGCAGTTCTTC.